In this sample, the clone carrying this TCR beta chain turned up a few times. Its antigen is undetermined. The record originates from a study of blood T cells in healthy people across ages. General observations from the study: The unknown donor CMV status may have confounded expanded clonotype changes.

It was with a sample-barcoded 5' primer and a J-beta primer mix that a second PCR of roughly 7 to 12 cycles was run. Each CDR3 protein is one row after TCRdb ran MiXCR on the 5' RACE reads. The sample lists about 1 million distinct CDR3 sequences, less than 25% occurring once. This CDR3 spans 16 amino acids. V dropped 2 bases and J dropped 4 bases, with 14 bases sitting between them. Germline V gene data show CDR1 as KGHDR and CDR2 as SFDVKD. A further study also used this sample, focusing on T cells of mothers and their children. As reported in that work: Maternal samples each gave over 8 million TCR beta CDR3 reads, and child samples roughly 3 million each.

The V gene is TRBV24-1, the J gene TRBJ1-5; D gene uncertain. Sequencing input: blood. This receptor was identified in a girl aged 2-10 years in good health. The CDR3, as DNA: TGTGCCACCAGTGATTCAAGGTTGGGGAGAAATCAGCCCCAGCATTTT. Translating it yields CATSDSRLGRNQPQHF.